A single sample gave rise to the 22 T cell receptor beta chains below, sequenced in a study of cytomegalovirus exposure and HLA in healthy donors. PCR amplification relied on 60 Vbeta primers (plus 13 Jbeta primers). Profiled with immunoSEQ multiplex PCR; TCRdb holds only in-frame clones, not every one. In the table there are 150,000 to 200,000 clones, 84% of which are singletons. The specimen was PBMCs. The origin of the receptors is a boy aged 10-17 years in good health and CMV-seronegative.

CDR3 region: CASDRASYEQYF. Written as DNA, the CDR3 is TGTGCCTCGGACAGGGCCTCCTACGAGCAGTACTTC. This chain uses TRBV19 with TRBJ2-7, with 8 bases identical to TRBD1. CDR3 length: 12 residues. Germline V gene data show CDR1 as LNHDA and CDR2 as SQIVND (reference sequence). Germline trimming cut 11 bases from V and 0 bases from J; bases unmatched to any gene: 3.

This clone was seen just once. The chain couples TRBV6-5 to TRBJ2-6, with D maybe TRBD1 (5 bases). CDR3 length equals 15 residues. Trimming removed 6 bases at V and 0 bases at J, with 9 bases between. Germline assignment: CDR1 MNHEY and CDR2 SVGAGI. For the CDR3, the DNA is TGTGCCAGCAGGACAGAGAGCTCTGGGGCCAACGTCCTGACTTTC. Its translation is CASRTESSGANVLTF.

This sequence joins TRBV15 and TRBJ2-6; 10 bases fit TRBD1. CDR1 and CDR2 (germline): LNHNV, YYDKDF (reference sequence). Losses at the gene ends were 0 bases for V and 4 bases for J; bases not matched to a gene: 3. This CDR3 has 17 residues. CDR3 residues: CATSREGQGSGANVLTF. The CDR3 DNA follows: TGTGCCACCAGCAGAGAGGGACAGGGGTCCGGGGCCAACGTCCTGACTTTC.

The chain links TRBV15 to TRBJ2-7, with D tentatively TRBD2 (5 bases). Germline loops: CDR1 LNHNV, CDR2 YYDKDF (reference sequence). CDR3 length: 14 amino acids. V lost 5 bases and J lost 1, with 12 bases in between. The DNA of the CDR3 is TGTGCCACCAGCGAAATGAGCGGATCCTACGAGCAGTACTTC. Its translation is CATSEMSGSYEQYF.

J is TRBJ2-2 and V is TRBV27; D not certain. V shed 9 bases and J shed 7 bases, with 9 bases lying between them. The CDR3 is 11 residues long. Germline V gives CDR1 MNHEY, CDR2 SMNVEV (reference sequence). The CDR3 sequence is CASREYGELFF. The CDR3 coding sequence is TGTGCCAGTCGAGAGTACGGGGAGCTGTTTTTT.

V gene TRBV28 combines with J gene TRBJ1-5; 10 bases line up with TRBD1. V lost 8 bases and J lost 1; bases outside the gene matches: 8. This CDR3 is built from 16 residues. Germline-derived CDR1 and CDR2 are MDHEN and SYDVKM. The CDR3 DNA is TGTGCCAGCTTCCGGGACAGGGGAAGGAGCAATCAGCCCCAGCATTTT. It translates to CASFRDRGRSNQPQHF. The full variable domain, completed using reference TRBV28 and TRBJ1-5, is DVKVTQSSRYLVKRTGEKVFLECVQDMDHENMFWYRQDPGLGLRLIYFSYDVKMKEKGDIPEGYSVSREKKERFSLILESASTNQTSMYLCASFRDRGRSNQPQHFGDGTRLSIL.

This sequence joins TRBV7-6 and TRBJ2-7; 10 nucleotides align to TRBD1. The CDR3 is made up of 16 amino acids. Germline lookup yields CDR1 SGHVS and CDR2 FNYEAQ. V shed 5 bases and J 4 bases; nucleotides not matched to a gene: 11. The CDR3 here is CASSPRQGASFYEQYF. The CDR3 DNA sequence: TGTGCCAGCAGCCCCCGACAGGGGGCGTCATTTTACGAGCAGTACTTC.

The chain links TRBV9 to TRBJ2-1; 10 positions agree with TRBD2. Germline assignment: CDR1 SGDLS and CDR2 YYNGEE. CDR3 length equals 16 residues. Germline trimming cut 2 bases from V and 5 bases from J; bases unmatched to any gene: 7. DNA for the CDR3: TGTGCCAGCAGCGTGATCAGCGGGAGGGTCCACAATGAGCAGTTCTTC. It is translated as CASSVISGRVHNEQFF.

This chain joins TRBV29-1 and TRBJ2-1; D call uncertain. CDR3 size: 12 residues. V lost 3 bases, J lost 0 bases, and 3 bases lay in between. Germline loops: CDR1 SQVTM, CDR2 ANQGSEA. The CDR3 loop reads CSVDNSYNEQFF. As DNA, the CDR3 is TGCAGCGTTGACAACTCCTACAATGAGCAGTTCTTC.

This clone was found a few times. The chain carries TRBV5-6 and TRBJ1-1; D may be TRBD1 (5 bases). V lost 3 bases and J 7 bases, leaving 19 bases between the germline ends. This CDR3 is 15 amino acids long. Germline V lookup: CDR1 SGHDT, CDR2 YYEEEE. The CDR3 DNA reads TGTGCCAGCAGCTCCTGGGGGGGGTGGGTGATTGAAGCTTTCTTT. It encodes CASSSWGGWVIEAFF.

The chain carries TRBV28 and TRBJ1-4, with D perhaps matching TRBD1 (6 bases). V lost 4 bases and J lost 0, with 12 bases in between. In germline, CDR1 is MDHEN, CDR2 SYDVKM. The CDR3 sequence is 16 residues long. The CDR3 is CASSYGTLTTNEKLFF. In nucleotides, the CDR3 is TGTGCCAGCAGTTACGGGACACTCACAACTAATGAAAAACTGTTTTTT.

The chain employs TRBV29-1 and TRBJ2-1, with a possible D match to TRBD1 (6 bases). This CDR3 has 13 amino acids. Germline assignment: CDR1 SQVTM and CDR2 ANQGSEA. The germline V and J ends were trimmed by 3 bases and 3 bases, with 9 bases remaining between them. Here the CDR3 reads CSVDRGSYNEQFF. The CDR3 coding sequence is TGCAGCGTTGACAGGGGCAGCTACAATGAGCAGTTCTTC.

This rearrangement joins TRBV19 to TRBJ1-5; TRBD1 agrees at 8 bases. The germline V gene has CDR1 LNHDA and CDR2 SQIVND (reference sequence). V lost 5 bases to trimming and J lost 5 bases; unmatched junction nucleotides: 5. The CDR3 is 14 amino acids. The CDR3 spells CASSVGTGYQPQHF. In DNA form, the CDR3 reads TGTGCCAGTAGTGTCGGGACAGGTTATCAGCCCCAGCATTTT.

The CDR3 bases are TGTGCCAGCAGTCCGACAGGGTCGAGCAATCAGCCCCAGCATTTT. Its translation: CASSPTGSSNQPQHF. The chain links TRBV2 to TRBJ1-5; 7 bases are a match to TRBD1. The CDR3 spans 15 residues. V lost 5 bases to trimming and J lost 1 base; unmatched junction nucleotides: 5. Germline loops: CDR1 SNHLY, CDR2 FYNNEI.

The chain is built from TRBV12-5 and TRBJ2-1; 7 bases fit TRBD1. Germline V gives CDR1 LGHNT, CDR2 FRNRAP. There are 14 residues in the CDR3. V shed 3 bases and J 10 bases; nucleotides not matched to a gene: 9. The CDR3 protein is CASGLGAGGFEQFF. For the CDR3, the DNA is TGTGCTAGTGGTTTAGGGGCAGGGGGATTCGAGCAGTTCTTC.

The rearrangement links TRBV7-2 to TRBJ1-3; TRBD1 is a possible D gene (6 bases). Per germline, CDR1 SGHTA and CDR2 FQGNSA. This CDR3 comprises 14 residues. V shed 5 bases and J shed 2 bases, with 10 bases lying between them. The CDR3 DNA follows: TGTGCCAGCAGCCACGGACAGACTGGAAACACCATATATTTT. This sequence encodes CASSHGQTGNTIYF.

V usage is TRBV5-1 and J usage is TRBJ2-2; TRBD1 is a possible D gene (6 bases). With 4 bases removed from V and 6 bases from J, the gap between germline ends came to 28 bases. The V gene's germline CDR1 is SGHRS and CDR2 YFSETQ. The CDR3 has 19 residues. The CDR3 protein is CASSHPRGGSGWESGELFF. The CDR3 DNA reads as TGCGCCAGCAGCCATCCAAGAGGGGGATCTGGCTGGGAATCCGGGGAGCTGTTTTTT.

This clone showed up just a few times. V gene TRBV5-4 combines with J gene TRBJ1-1, with D unresolved. There are 15 residues in the CDR3. Germline CDR1 and CDR2: SGHNT and YYREEE (reference sequence). Trimming stripped 5 bases from V and 0 bases from J, with 14 bases between. CDR3 DNA sequence: TGTGCCAGCAGGTTCCGCGGCCCTATGAACACTGAAGCTTTCTTT. Its translation is CASRFRGPMNTEAFF. The entire variable domain, with the rest obtained from reference TRBV5-4 and TRBJ1-1, is as follows: ETGVTQSPTHLIKTRGQQVTLRCSSQSGHNTVSWYQQALGQGPQFIFQYYREEENGRGNFPPRFSGLQFPNYSSELNVNALELDDSALYLCASRFRGPMNTEAFFGQGTRLTVV.

V and J are TRBV4-2 and TRBJ1-3; TRBD1 matches 8 bases. The CDR3 is made up of 18 amino acids. Losses at the gene ends were 2 bases for V and 4 bases for J; bases not matched to a gene: 13. The V gene's germline CDR1 is LGHNA and CDR2 YNFKEQ. The CDR3 spells CASSQRTAGQGRGNTIYF. The DNA of the CDR3 is TGTGCCAGCAGCCAACGGACGGCTGGACAGGGTAGAGGAAACACCATATATTTT.

The chain has TRBV30 and TRBJ2-7; 8 bases are shared with TRBD1. The CDR3 is made up of 12 amino acids. Germline assignment: CDR1 GTSNPN and CDR2 SVGIG (reference sequence). V trimming: 3 bases; J trimming: 3 bases; junction bases outside the gene matches: 1. CDR3 in amino acids: CAWRTGGYEQYF. The CDR3 region has the DNA TGTGCCTGGAGAACAGGGGGCTACGAGCAGTACTTC.

This sequence joins TRBV7-9 and TRBJ1-5, with D maybe TRBD1 (5 bases). The CDR3 is made up of 14 amino acids. Trimming left V 5 bases short and J 4 bases short, with 12 bases between. From germline, CDR1 is SEHNR and CDR2 FQNEAQ (reference sequence). The CDR3 region has the DNA TGTGCCAGCAGCCTCGGGGGGGTAAATCAGCCCCAGCATTTT. It yields the protein CASSLGGVNQPQHF.

This rearrangement joins TRBV7-2 to TRBJ1-6; TRBD1 matches 9 bases. The germline V gene has CDR1 SGHTA and CDR2 FQGNSA. The CDR3 consists of 15 residues. V shed 6 bases and J 9 bases; nucleotides not matched to a gene: 9. The CDR3 spells CASSPTGTGFSPLHF. The CDR3 nucleotides read TGTGCCAGCAGTCCTACCGGGACAGGGTTTTCACCCCTCCACTTT. The full variable domain, with the rest looked up from reference TRBV7-2 and TRBJ1-6, is GAGVSQSPSNKVTEKGKDVELRCDPISGHTALYWYRQSLGQGLEFLIYFQGNSAPDKSGLPSDRFSAERTGGSVSTLTIQRTQQEDSAVYLCASSPTGTGFSPLHFGNGTRLTVT.